The 14 T cell receptor beta chains given below trace back to one sample, sequenced in a study of T cell repertoires in cytomegalovirus infection (dated by TCRdb to between 2019 and 2020). The reads were generated on an Illumina HiSeq 1500. The public reads were reanalyzed by TCRdb: fastp trimming at Q25, MiXCR alignment, in-frame beta chains only. Rows are combined by CDR3 protein, so each entry shows the most common genes and DNA. The sample table shows around 750,000 distinct CDR3 sequences, and about 31% are seen once. The top ten clones comprise around an eighth of the sample. The antigens these receptors bind are not known. Taken with the paper, the label for treatment or condition translates to: in vitro stimulation with specific CMV peptide epitopes to enrich CMV-specific T cells. Sample: cultured CD8+ T cells from PBMCs, taken from culture after CMV antigen stimulation. These receptors came from a human donor in good health (CMV status not recorded). Some clones in this sample may be carry-over from other donors' samples.

The rearrangement links TRBV27 to TRBJ1-2, with a tentative D call TRBD1 (5 bases). Germline lookup yields CDR1 MNHEY and CDR2 SMNVEV (reference sequence). The CDR3 is 16 residues long. V lost 0 bases and J 4 bases, leaving 15 bases between the germline ends. DNA for the CDR3: TGTGCCAGCAGTTTATCGGGGGACTCCTGGACCTATGGCTACACCTTC. This translates into CASSLSGDSWTYGYTF.

The chain employs TRBV27 and TRBJ2-7, with D unclear. Trimming left V 6 bases short and J 2 bases short, with 17 bases between. Germline V CDR1 and CDR2: MNHEY, SMNVEV (reference sequence). CDR3 size: 15 residues. CDR3 residues: CASSTRIGITYEQYF. The CDR3 coding sequence is TGTGCCAGCAGCACTCGCATTGGGATTACCTACGAGCAGTACTTC.

This clonotype showed up many times. The genes are TRBV7-8 and TRBJ2-7, with 10 bases aligning to TRBD1. Germline CDR1 is SGHVS and CDR2 is FQNEAQ. Losses at the gene ends were 1 base for V and 1 base for J; bases not matched to a gene: 19. CDR3 size: 21 residues. In DNA, the CDR3 is TGTGCCAGCAGCTTAGTCCTGGGCGCGGGGACAGGGGCCCAAACGTCCTACGAGCAGTACTTC. Translation gives CASSLVLGAGTGAQTSYEQYF.

The chain is built from TRBV2 and TRBJ2-7; D unresolved. The V end lost 6 bases, the J end lost 7 bases, and 16 bases lay between the germline ends. Looked up from germline, CDR1 is SNHLY and CDR2 is FYNNEI. CDR3 length: 13 amino acids. The CDR3: CASSVDILWEQYF. In DNA form, the CDR3 reads TGTGCCAGCAGCGTAGACATCCTGTGGGAGCAGTACTTC.

The chain is built from TRBV27 and TRBJ1-4; no clear D. The length of the CDR3 is 15 residues. Trimming cost V 2 bases and J 4 bases, with 11 bases left between them. Germline V CDR1 and CDR2: MNHEY, SMNVEV (reference sequence). CDR3 in DNA: TGTGCCAGCAGTTTAGTAGCGGGGATTAATGAAAAACTGTTTTTT. Encoded protein: CASSLVAGINEKLFF.

This clonotype occurred a few times. This sequence joins TRBV19 and TRBJ2-1, with D uncertain. The germline gives CDR1 LNHDA, CDR2 SQIVND (reference sequence). V gave up 0 bases and J gave up 0 bases, with 12 bases separating them. The CDR3 has 17 amino acids. CDR3 nucleotides: TGTGCCAGTAGTATAGAAATCCGAGCGAGCTCCTACAATGAGCAGTTCTTC. Protein sequence: CASSIEIRASSYNEQFF. Using reference TRBV19 and TRBJ2-1 for the parts outside the CDR3, the full variable domain is DGGITQSPKYLFRKEGQNVTLSCEQNLNHDAMYWYRQDPGQGLRLIYYSQIVNDFQKGDIAEGYSVSREKKESFPLTVTSAQKNPTAFYLCASSIEIRASSYNEQFFGPGTRLTVL.

This clonotype was observed a handful of times. The rearrangement uses TRBV6-1 and TRBJ2-7; possible D gene TRBD1, 5 bases. This CDR3 has 14 amino acids. In germline, CDR1 is MNHNS, CDR2 SASEGT. The V and J ends lost 4 bases and 6 bases respectively, with 16 bases between them. CDR3 amino acids: CASSAQGLSFEQYF. The CDR3 nucleotides read TGTGCCAGCAGTGCGCAGGGATTATCGTTCGAGCAGTACTTC.

The V and J genes are TRBV7-9 and TRBJ1-1; tentative D call: TRBD1 (6 bases). The CDR3 sequence is 15 residues long. Germline CDR1 is SEHNR and CDR2 is FQNEAQ (reference sequence). V was trimmed by 6 bases and J by 1 base, leaving 15 bases between them. The CDR3 nucleotides read TGTGCCAGCAGAGGGGGGCCGAGTGCGAACACTGAAGCTTTCTTT. It is translated as CASRGGPSANTEAFF.

The chain employs TRBV20-1 and TRBJ2-1, with D perhaps matching TRBD2 (5 bases). Germline lookup yields CDR1 DFQATT and CDR2 SNEGSKA (reference sequence). The CDR3 has 12 amino acids. V lost 6 bases to trimming and J lost 9 bases, with 15 bases between them. The CDR3 DNA reads as TGCAGTGCCGAAGACTATTCTGGTGAGCAGTTCTTC. It is translated as CSAEDYSGEQFF.

V gene TRBV28 combines with J gene TRBJ1-2, with a tentative D call TRBD1 (5 bases). The germline gives CDR1 MDHEN, CDR2 SYDVKM. The CDR3 length is 15 residues. Trimming took 6 bases from V and 5 from J, leaving 19 bases between them. The CDR3 nucleotides are TGTGCCAGCAGCTTCTGGGACGCCTTCGCTTATGGCTACACCTTC. This translates into CASSFWDAFAYGYTF.

This rearrangement joins TRBV6-5 to TRBJ2-5; 12 nucleotides align to TRBD2. Germline CDR1 is MNHEY and CDR2 is SVGAGI. CDR3 length: 15 amino acids. The V gene end was trimmed by 7 bases and the J gene end by 4 bases; junction bases not matched to a gene: 7. The CDR3 protein is CASMFGLAGIETQYF. CDR3 DNA sequence: TGTGCCAGCATGTTCGGACTAGCGGGGATAGAGACCCAGTACTTC.

This chain joins TRBV9 and TRBJ1-5; 7 bases are a match to TRBD1. Germline assignment: CDR1 SGDLS and CDR2 YYNGEE. Unmatched junction bases numbered 5, after V lost 0 bases and J lost 2 bases. The CDR3 loop spans 16 amino acids. CDR3 DNA: TGTGCCAGCAGCGTAGGGAGGGGGACAGGCAATCAGCCCCAGCATTTT. It is translated as CASSVGRGTGNQPQHF.

The chain employs TRBV29-1 and TRBJ1-5; D possibly corresponds to TRBD1 (5 bases). CDR1 and CDR2 from the germline V gene are SQVTM and ANQGSEA. V was cut by 6 bases and J by 3 bases, with 18 bases left in between. The CDR3 covers 15 residues. CDR3 sequence: CSVSEGTSINQPQHF. CDR3 DNA sequence: TGCAGCGTATCCGAAGGGACTTCAATCAATCAGCCCCAGCATTTT.

A few counts support this clonotype. The CDR3 nucleotides read TGTGCCAGCAGGACGGCGCTGTCGTTGTACGAGCAGTACGTC. Amino acid sequence: CASRTALSLYEQYV. J is TRBJ2-7 and V is TRBV6-2 or TRBV6-3; no definite D call. Looked up from germline, CDR1 is MNHEY and CDR2 is SVGEGT. V was shortened by 6 bases and J by 4 bases, with 16 bases between the two germline ends. This CDR3 has 14 residues.